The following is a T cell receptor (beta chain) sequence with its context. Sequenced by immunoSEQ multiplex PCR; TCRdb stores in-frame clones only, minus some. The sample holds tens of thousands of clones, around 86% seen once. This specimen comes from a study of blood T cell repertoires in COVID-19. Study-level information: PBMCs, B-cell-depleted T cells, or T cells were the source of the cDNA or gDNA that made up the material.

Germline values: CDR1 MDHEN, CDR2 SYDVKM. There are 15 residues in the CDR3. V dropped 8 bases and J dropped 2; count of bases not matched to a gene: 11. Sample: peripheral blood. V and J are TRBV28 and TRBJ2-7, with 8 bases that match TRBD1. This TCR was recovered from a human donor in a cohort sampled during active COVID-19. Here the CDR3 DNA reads TGTGCCAGCCCATTACGGGGACAGGTGACCTACGAGCAGTACTTC. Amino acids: CASPLRGQVTYEQYF. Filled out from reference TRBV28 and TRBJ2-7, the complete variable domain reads DVKVTQSSRYLVKRTGEKVFLECVQDMDHENMFWYRQDPGLGLRLIYFSYDVKMKEKGDIPEGYSVSREKKERFSLILESASTNQTSMYLCASPLRGQVTYEQYFGPGTRLTVT.